This T cell receptor (beta chain) is drawn from a study of T cell responses to AZD1222 COVID-19 vaccine. Study-level results: At baseline, just a handful of AZD1222 recipients tested seropositive. Within unmutated variant regions lay the reported targets of nearly half of spike-specific TCRs.

The protocol was immunoSEQ multiplex PCR, while the TCRdb copy is restricted to in-frame clones and leaves out a portion. The sample has 120,000 or so clones; approximately 86% are singletons. This CDR3 contains 15 residues. The ends were cut back, 2 bases at V and 2 bases at J, with 12 bases in the middle. Germline assignment: CDR1 MGHDK and CDR2 SYGVNS. On this clone: What it recognizes is unknown.

The sample in question was peripheral blood, obtained on day 0 of AZD1222 vaccination. This clonotype was obtained from an adult in good health. The rearrangement links TRBV25-1 to TRBJ1-1, with D tentatively TRBD1 (5 bases). The CDR3 nucleotides read TGTGCCAGCAGTGAAGATCAGGGTGGAAACACTGAAGCTTTCTTT. It is translated as CASSEDQGGNTEAFF. The variable domain in full, completed from reference TRBV25-1 and TRBJ1-1, reads EADIYQTPRYLVIGTGKKITLECSQTMGHDKMYWYQQDPGMELHLIHYSYGVNSTEKGDLSSESTVSRIRTEHFPLTLESARPSHTSQYLCASSEDQGGNTEAFFGQGTRLTVV.